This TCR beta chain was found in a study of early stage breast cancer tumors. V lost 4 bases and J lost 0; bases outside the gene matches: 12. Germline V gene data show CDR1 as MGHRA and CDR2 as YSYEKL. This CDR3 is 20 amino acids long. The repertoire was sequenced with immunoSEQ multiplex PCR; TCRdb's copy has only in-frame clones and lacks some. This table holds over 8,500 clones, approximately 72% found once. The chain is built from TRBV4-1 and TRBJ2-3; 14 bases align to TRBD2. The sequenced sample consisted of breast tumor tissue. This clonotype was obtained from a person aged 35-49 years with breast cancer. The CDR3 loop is CASSRGTSGSGLPSTDTQYF. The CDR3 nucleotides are TGCGCCAGCAGCCGCGGGACTAGCGGGAGTGGGCTGCCTAGCACAGATACGCAGTATTTT.